What follows are 30 T cell receptor beta chains derived from one specimen sequenced in a study of T cell responses to AZD1222 COVID-19 vaccine. Clones were read by immunoSEQ multiplex PCR, and TCRdb kept only the in-frame ones, dropping some. The repertoire consists of roughly 170,000 clones, with approximately 94% occurring once and the leading ten covering more than 1.5%. Specimen: peripheral blood, collected 28 days after the second AZD1222 dose. These receptor sequences come from an adult who received the AZD1222 COVID-19 vaccine.

This clone was seen once. The rearrangement uses TRBV27 and TRBJ2-7; 8 nucleotides line up with TRBD1. Germline values: CDR1 MNHEY, CDR2 SMNVEV (reference sequence). V dropped 3 bases and J dropped 1; count of bases not matched to a gene: 2. CDR3 size: 14 residues. For the CDR3, the DNA is TGTGCCAGCAGTTTCACAGGGGGGTCCTACGAGCAGTACTTC. It translates to CASSFTGGSYEQYF.

The V and J genes are TRBV7-9 and TRBJ2-6, with 8 bases lining up with TRBD1. In germline, CDR1 is SEHNR, CDR2 FQNEAQ (reference sequence). The CDR3 covers 16 residues. Trimming removed 5 bases from V and 0 bases from J; junction bases left unmatched: 3. CDR3 DNA: TGTGCCAGCAGCACAACAGGGGGCTCTGGGGCCAACGTCCTGACTTTC. This translates into CASSTTGGSGANVLTF.

The V gene is TRBV19, the J gene TRBJ2-1; 7 positions agree with TRBD1. This CDR3 is built from 15 residues. The germline gives CDR1 LNHDA, CDR2 SQIVND (reference sequence). With V trimmed by 3 bases and J by 1 base, 3 bases remained unmatched. The CDR3 DNA is TGTGCCAGTAGTATCAGGGACAGTTCCTACAATGAGCAGTTCTTC. Residues: CASSIRDSSYNEQFF.

The V gene is TRBV2, the J gene TRBJ1-5; TRBD1 agrees at 8 bases. Unmatched junction bases numbered 7, after V lost 0 bases and J lost 0 bases. Per germline, CDR1 SNHLY and CDR2 FYNNEI. This CDR3 is built from 18 residues. The CDR3: CASSEALQGANSNQPQHF. CDR3 DNA: TGTGCCAGCAGTGAAGCGCTTCAGGGGGCGAATAGCAATCAGCCCCAGCATTTT.

The chain carries TRBV6-2 or TRBV6-3 and TRBJ1-1, with D tentatively TRBD1 (6 bases). Per germline, CDR1 MNHEY and CDR2 SVGEGT. CDR3 size: 14 residues. V was shortened by 4 bases and J by 3 bases, with 12 bases between the two germline ends. CDR3 region: CASSSGPGDTEAFF. The CDR3 bases are TGTGCCAGCAGTTCGGGGCCAGGGGACACTGAAGCTTTCTTT.

The J gene is TRBJ1-4, the V gene TRBV6-5; D possibly corresponds to TRBD1 (5 bases). The germline V gene has CDR1 MNHEY and CDR2 SVGAGI. The CDR3 consists of 15 residues. V was pared by 8 bases and J by 7 bases, with 20 bases between. CDR3: CASLDERGRIEKLFF. In DNA form, the CDR3 reads TGTGCCAGCCTGGATGAGAGGGGTAGGATTGAAAAACTGTTTTTT.

The chain links TRBV9 to TRBJ2-3, with TRBD2 matching over 10 bases. V lost 0 bases, J lost 5 bases, and 6 bases stayed unmatched. The CDR3 spans 16 residues. The V gene's germline CDR1 is SGDLS and CDR2 YYNGEE. The CDR3 DNA follows: TGTGCCAGCAGCGTAGGACCTAGCGGGGGTTTAGATACGCAGTATTTT. Amino acids: CASSVGPSGGLDTQYF.

The sample holds one count of this clone. CDR3 in amino acids: CASSLAGRNTEAFF. CDR3 nucleotides: TGTGCCAGCTCACTCGCGGGGAGGAACACTGAAGCTTTCTTT. V gene TRBV18 combines with J gene TRBJ1-1, with D hard to call. Trimming took 4 bases from V and 1 from J, leaving 10 bases between them. Germline CDR1 is KGHSH and CDR2 is LQKENI. CDR3 length: 14 residues.

The J gene is TRBJ1-2, the V gene TRBV5-4, with D unresolved. V dropped 3 bases and J dropped 3 bases, with 15 bases sitting between them. This CDR3 spans 15 amino acids. Looked up from germline, CDR1 is SGHNT and CDR2 is YYREEE (reference sequence). The DNA of the CDR3 is TGTGCCAGCAGCTCCCCCGAGCTCTGGGACTATGGCTACACCTTC. This sequence encodes CASSSPELWDYGYTF.

This clone appeared a single time. The rearrangement joins TRBV7-8 to TRBJ1-3; D might be TRBD1 (6 bases). CDR3 size: 16 residues. Germline V gives CDR1 SGHVS, CDR2 FQNEAQ. V dropped 4 bases and J dropped 9 bases, with 22 bases sitting between them. This CDR3 reads CASSSWGLRGAVTIYF. The CDR3 coding sequence is TGTGCCAGCAGCTCCTGGGGGCTCCGGGGTGCGGTCACCATATATTTT.

The V call is TRBV7-3, the J call TRBJ2-3, with 9 bases fitting TRBD2. Germline V gives CDR1 SGHTA, CDR2 FQGTGA. After removal of 1 base from V and 0 bases from J, the junction contained 14 bases not matched to a gene. CDR3 length equals 20 residues. The CDR3 coding sequence is TGTGCCAGCAGCTTAAGGCCTAGCGGGGAGGTGCCCTATAGCACAGATACGCAGTATTTT. As protein: CASSLRPSGEVPYSTDTQYF.

The chain links TRBV4-3 to TRBJ2-1, with 7 bases matching TRBD2. Germline CDR1 and CDR2: LGHNA and YSLEER. The CDR3 runs 17 residues. Trimming at V came to 0 bases and at J to 1 base, leaving 6 bases not matched to a gene. The CDR3 reads CASSQERGLLSYNEQFF. As DNA, the CDR3 is TGCGCCAGCAGCCAAGAACGGGGACTACTGTCCTACAATGAGCAGTTCTTC.

The V gene is TRBV18, the J gene TRBJ1-2; perhaps TRBD1 as D (5 bases). Germline loops: CDR1 KGHSH, CDR2 LQKENI. Deletions cut 0 bases from V and 5 bases from J, with 13 bases between. This CDR3 is 15 amino acids long. The CDR3 coding sequence is TGTGCCAGCTCACCACCCGGCAGGGCGGATTATGGCTACACCTTC. It translates to CASSPPGRADYGYTF.

This clone was observed once. This chain connects TRBV19 to TRBJ2-7, with unresolved D. CDR3 length: 12 residues. Looked up from germline, CDR1 is LNHDA and CDR2 is SQIVND (reference sequence). V lost 4 bases and J 5 bases, leaving 9 bases between the germline ends. The CDR3 nucleotides are TGTGCCAGTAGTAGAAGAGGTGACGAGCAGTACTTC. It encodes CASSRRGDEQYF.

This chain uses TRBV11-2 with TRBJ2-7; 11 bases are shared with TRBD1. Looked up from germline, CDR1 is SGHAT and CDR2 is FQNNGV. CDR3 length: 15 amino acids. The V and J ends lost 1 base and 9 bases, in that order; junction bases with no gene match: 8. CDR3 nucleotides: TGTGCCAGCAGCTTAGTAGCGGACAGGGGGCGTGGGCAGTACTTC. It encodes CASSLVADRGRGQYF.

The chain has TRBV19 and TRBJ1-1; D unresolved. CDR1 and CDR2 from the germline V gene are LNHDA and SQIVND (reference sequence). The V end was cut by 8 bases, the J end by 1 base, with 11 bases between. The CDR3 runs to 13 residues. CDR3 in DNA: TGTGCCAGTGCCTCCGGGGAGAACACTGAAGCTTTCTTT. Amino acids: CASASGENTEAFF.

In this sample, this clone turned up once. The genes are TRBV21-1 and TRBJ1-2; the table's TRBD1 call for D was not verified on the DNA. TRBV21-1 is marked as a pseudogene. The CDR3 sequence is 14 residues long. This CDR3 reads CASSTGHGVDGYTF. The CDR3 nucleotides are TGTGCCAGCAGCACAGGGCATGGGGTTGATGGCTACACCTTC.

The chain combines TRBV28 with TRBJ1-5; D is ambiguous. This CDR3 spans 21 amino acids. Looked up from germline, CDR1 is MDHEN and CDR2 is SYDVKM. The V end lost 5 bases, the J end lost 1 base, and 30 bases lay between the germline ends. CDR3 DNA: TGTGCCAGCAGTCGGCCCCGGGGTCGATCTTTGGGGATAAGGAGCAATCAGCCCCAGCATTTT. Protein product: CASSRPRGRSLGIRSNQPQHF.

The chain is built from TRBV20-1 and TRBJ1-1; TRBD1 matches 7 bases. J was trimmed by 5 bases and V by 6 bases; bases with no gene match: 9. Germline V gives CDR1 DFQATT, CDR2 SNEGSKA (reference sequence). The CDR3 length is 13 residues. The CDR3 region has the DNA TGCAGTGCCAGTGACAGGGAGGGGACTGAAGCTTTCTTT. It is translated as CSASDREGTEAFF.

This clone showed up just once. The chain carries TRBV29-1 and TRBJ2-1; 7 bases align to TRBD2. The CDR3 is 10 residues long. From germline, CDR1 is SQVTM and CDR2 ANQGSEA. V dropped 7 bases and J dropped 7; count of bases not matched to a gene: 1. The CDR3 DNA reads as TGCAGCGGTAGCGGGAATGAGCAGTTCTTC. Translated, it gives CSGSGNEQFF.

This chain uses TRBV24-1 with TRBJ2-6, with D perhaps TRBD1 or TRBD2 (5 bases each). The V gene's germline CDR1 is KGHDR and CDR2 SFDVKD. Between the trimmed V and J ends, which lost 2 bases and 4 bases, there was a span of 20 bases. The CDR3 covers 19 residues. The CDR3 reads CATSDSPRRGAQGANVLTF. The CDR3 bases are TGTGCCACCAGTGATTCCCCGAGGCGAGGGGCGCAGGGGGCCAACGTCCTGACTTTC.

The V call is TRBV30, the J call TRBJ1-5; a weak D match, TRBD1 (6 bases). The V and J ends lost 2 bases and 1 base respectively, with 9 bases between them. Per germline, CDR1 GTSNPN and CDR2 SVGIG (reference sequence). CDR3 length equals 14 residues. The CDR3, as DNA: TGTGCCTGGAGTAGGGACATCAGCAATCAGCCCCAGCATTTT. It yields the protein CAWSRDISNQPQHF. Combining the CDR3 with reference TRBV30 and TRBJ1-5 gives the whole variable domain SQTIHQWPATLVQPVGSPLSLECTVEGTSNPNLYWYRQAAGRGLQLLFYSVGIGQISSEVPQNLSASRPQDRQFILSSKKLLLSDSGFYLCAWSRDISNQPQHFGDGTRLSIL.

The CDR3 spells CATKGEDYGYTF. In nucleotides, the CDR3 is TGTGCCACCAAGGGAGAAGACTATGGCTACACCTTC. The chain employs TRBV15 and TRBJ1-2; no clear D gene. The CDR3 consists of 12 residues. Per the germline V gene, CDR1 is LNHNV and CDR2 is YYDKDF (reference sequence). Trimming shortened V by 7 bases and J by 3 bases, and 9 bases separated the two germline ends.

CDR3 nucleotides: TGCAGCGTTTCTAAAGACAGGGGCGATGAGCAGTTCTTC. Translating gives CSVSKDRGDEQFF. The chain recombines TRBV29-1 with TRBJ2-1; 8 bases line up with TRBD1. CDR1 is SQVTM and CDR2 is ANQGSEA in the germline V gene. This CDR3 is built from 13 residues. V trimming: 5 bases; J trimming: 8 bases; junction bases outside the gene matches: 8.

The count of this clone is one. This sequence joins TRBV11-3 and TRBJ2-3, with a tentative D call TRBD2 (6 bases). This CDR3 is 14 amino acids long. The germline CDR1 and CDR2 sequences are SGHNT and YENEEA. Trimming removed 5 bases at V and 3 bases at J, with 12 bases between. CDR3 bases: TGTGCCAGCAGCGATCGGGACTCTACAGATACGCAGTATTTT. This translates into CASSDRDSTDTQYF. The whole variable domain, remainder taken from reference TRBV11-3 and TRBJ2-3, is EAGVVQSPRYKIIEKKQPVAFWCNPISGHNTLYWYLQNLGQGPELLIRYENEEAVDDSQLPKDRFSAERLKGVDSTLKIQPAELGDSAVYLCASSDRDSTDTQYFGPGTRLTVL.

This clone was observed a single time. As DNA, the CDR3 is TGTGCCAGCAGTAAGGGGGAGACGTTGAACACTGAAGCTTTCTTT. Translated: CASSKGETLNTEAFF. This chain joins TRBV3-1 (or the pseudogene TRBV3-2) and TRBJ1-1, with a weak D call TRBD1 (6 bases). The V gene lost 6 bases and the J gene lost 0 bases, with 14 bases spanning the gap. Germline V lookup: CDR1 LGHDT, CDR2 YNNKEL (reference sequence). The CDR3 is 15 residues long.

This rearrangement joins TRBV4-1 to TRBJ2-5; possibly TRBD2 for D (5 bases). Trimming removed 0 bases at V and 7 bases at J, with 18 bases between. This CDR3 has 16 residues. Germline-derived CDR1 and CDR2 are MGHRA and YSYEKL. CDR3 nucleotide sequence: TGCGCCAGCAGCCAAGATACCCTAGCCCCGTACGGGACCCAGTACTTC. Amino acid sequence: CASSQDTLAPYGTQYF.

This sequence joins TRBV5-1 and TRBJ2-1, with 10 bases that match TRBD1. Germline V gives CDR1 SGHRS, CDR2 YFSETQ. The CDR3 totals 13 residues. The J segment lost 7 bases and the V segment lost 8 bases, leaving 6 bases of the junction unmatched. The DNA for the CDR3 is TGCGCCAGTGGGGACAGGGGTTATAATGAGCAGTTCTTC. Residues: CASGDRGYNEQFF. The variable domain in full, completed from reference TRBV5-1 and TRBJ2-1, reads KAGVTQTPRYLIKTRGQQVTLSCSPISGHRSVSWYQQTPGQGLQFLFEYFSETQRNKGNFPGRFSGRQFSNSRSEMNVSTLELGDSALYLCASGDRGYNEQFFGPGTRLTVL.

The V and J genes are TRBV5-1 and TRBJ2-1; no clear D gene. The germline V gene encodes CDR1 SGHRS and CDR2 YFSETQ. The CDR3 sequence is 13 residues long. V was trimmed by 4 bases and J by 5 bases, leaving 10 bases between them. The CDR3 region is CASSLFLNNEQFF. The CDR3 nucleotides read TGCGCCAGCAGCCTTTTCTTAAACAATGAGCAGTTCTTC.

The V gene is TRBV24-1, the J gene TRBJ2-7; weak D call: TRBD1 (6 bases). CDR3 length equals 13 residues. Looked up from germline, CDR1 is KGHDR and CDR2 is SFDVKD. V lost 4 bases and J lost 7, with 13 bases in between. CDR3 region: CATSELQGGEQYF. In nucleotides, the CDR3 is TGTGCCACCAGTGAACTACAGGGTGGTGAGCAGTACTTC.